Below, one T cell receptor beta chain is given with its context. The antigen remains unidentified. The data stem from a study of vaccination effects on CD4 cells after COVID-19. It was after 10 days of culture that CD4+ T cells were isolated. Subjects were given two BNT162b2 or mRNA-1273 vaccine doses. TCRdb's table, derived via immunoSEQ multiplex PCR, lists solely in-frame clones and lacks some. Of around 66,000 clones listed, 70% to 85% are singletons. Germline V CDR1 and CDR2: SEHNR, FQNEAQ (reference sequence). The CDR3 length is 14 residues. Trimming left V 4 bases short and J 4 bases short, with 10 bases between.

The input for sequencing was CD4+ T cells from PBMCs cultured without peptide, taken after COVID-19 vaccination. This TCR derives from a human donor who received a COVID-19 vaccine. The chain recombines TRBV7-9 with TRBJ2-2; D may be TRBD1 (5 bases). The CDR3 nucleotides are TGTGCCAGCAGCTACCCCCAGGGCACCGGGGAGCTGTTTTTT. Residues: CASSYPQGTGELFF.